Listed here are 24 T cell receptor beta chains from one sample, sequenced in a study of identifying expanded T cells in peripheral blood. Clones were sequenced by immunoSEQ multiplex PCR, and TCRdb holds only the in-frame ones, with some missing. The sample records more than 55,000 clones, more than 70% being singletons. The sample comprised blood. The source is a person aged 18-70 years in good health.

The genes are TRBV30 and TRBJ1-4; 8 bases align to TRBD1. The germline V gene has CDR1 GTSNPN and CDR2 SVGIG (reference sequence). There are 14 residues in the CDR3. V lost 7 bases, J lost 0 bases, and 4 bases stayed unmatched. The CDR3: CASETGATNEKLFF. In nucleotides, the CDR3 is TGTGCCTCGGAGACAGGGGCAACTAATGAAAAACTGTTTTTT.

This rearrangement joins TRBV10-3 to TRBJ2-3, with 8 bases identical to TRBD2. Losses at the gene ends were 4 bases for V and 6 bases for J; bases not matched to a gene: 3. The CDR3 has 13 residues. The germline CDR1 and CDR2 sequences are ENHRY and SYGVKD. Here the CDR3 reads CAISGRLADTQYF. CDR3 sequence (DNA): TGTGCCATCAGTGGGCGACTAGCGGATACGCAGTATTTT.

CDR3 in amino acids: CASSEGETGELFF. The CDR3 DNA follows: TGTGCCAGCAGTGAAGGGGAAACCGGGGAGCTGTTTTTT. This chain links TRBV6-4 with TRBJ2-2; possible D gene TRBD1, 5 bases. The CDR3 consists of 13 residues. Germline CDR1 is MRHNA and CDR2 is SNTAGT. V dropped 3 bases and J dropped 5 bases, with 7 bases sitting between them.

The chain has TRBV5-4 and TRBJ1-4, with D maybe TRBD1 (5 bases). This CDR3 contains 13 residues. The germline V gene has CDR1 SGHNT and CDR2 YYREEE (reference sequence). The V end was cut by 1 base, the J end by 4 bases, with 5 bases between. The CDR3 region has the DNA TGTGCCAGCAGCTTGCAGGGTAATGAAAAACTGTTTTTT. It is translated as CASSLQGNEKLFF. The variable domain in full, completed from reference TRBV5-4 and TRBJ1-4, reads ETGVTQSPTHLIKTRGQQVTLRCSSQSGHNTVSWYQQALGQGPQFIFQYYREEENGRGNFPPRFSGLQFPNYSSELNVNALELDDSALYLCASSLQGNEKLFFGSGTQLSVL.

The rearrangement uses TRBV23-1 and TRBJ1-2, with TRBD1 as a possible D gene (6 bases). TRBV23-1 is sorted into the ORF group, with uncertain function. Trimming cost V 6 bases and J 3 bases, with 11 bases left between them. The CDR3 loop spans 13 amino acids. The CDR3 spells CASSREGDYGYTF. CDR3 bases: TGCGCCAGCAGCAGAGAGGGGGACTATGGCTACACCTTC.

This chain uses TRBV7-2 with TRBJ1-2; no reliable D call. This CDR3 has 13 amino acids. The V end lost 3 bases, the J end lost 4 bases, and 9 bases lay between the germline ends. CDR1 is SGHTA and CDR2 is FQGNSA in the germline V gene. CDR3 sequence: CASSLGSTYGYTF. The CDR3 DNA is TGTGCCAGCAGCTTGGGCAGTACCTATGGCTACACCTTC.

V and J are TRBV6-4 and TRBJ2-3; TRBD2 aligns across 7 bases. Germline CDR1 is MRHNA and CDR2 is SNTAGT. The CDR3 runs to 14 residues. The ends lost 3 bases at V and 0 bases at J; junction bases unmatched: 0. CDR3 sequence: CASSEAGSTDTQYF. The CDR3 DNA is TGTGCCAGCAGTGAAGCGGGGAGCACAGATACGCAGTATTTT.

The CDR3 loop reads CSATTVNEQFF. The CDR3 DNA follows: TGCAGTGCAACGACGGTGAATGAGCAGTTCTTC. The chain uses TRBV20-1 and TRBJ2-1; no reliable D call. Germline V gene lookup returns CDR1 DFQATT and CDR2 SNEGSKA (reference sequence). This CDR3 region has 11 residues. The V gene lost 6 bases and the J gene lost 7 bases, with 10 bases spanning the gap.

This chain joins TRBV7-9 and TRBJ2-7; 8 nucleotides match TRBD1. The CDR3 is 16 residues long. The germline V gene encodes CDR1 SEHNR and CDR2 FQNEAQ (reference sequence). Losses at the gene ends were 1 base for V and 3 bases for J; bases not matched to a gene: 8. This CDR3 reads CASSLDWDRPSYEQYF. CDR3 DNA sequence: TGTGCCAGCAGCTTAGATTGGGACAGGCCGAGCTACGAGCAGTACTTC.

This sequence joins TRBV28 and TRBJ1-1, with TRBD1 matching over 7 bases. Germline values: CDR1 MDHEN, CDR2 SYDVKM. V dropped 3 bases and J dropped 2; count of bases not matched to a gene: 3. This CDR3 is built from 14 residues. In DNA, the CDR3 is TGTGCCAGCAGTTTGCAGGGGGTAAACACTGAAGCTTTCTTT. The encoded protein is CASSLQGVNTEAFF.

V usage is TRBV11-2 and J usage is TRBJ2-7; D remains ambiguous. This CDR3 has 13 amino acids. Germline V gene lookup returns CDR1 SGHAT and CDR2 FQNNGV. Trimming pared 3 bases from V and 3 bases from J, leaving 9 bases between. The CDR3 protein is CASSFGLVYEQYF. DNA of the CDR3: TGTGCCAGCAGCTTTGGGCTAGTCTACGAGCAGTACTTC.

This chain links TRBV19 with TRBJ2-5, with a weak D call TRBD2 (6 bases). CDR3 length: 15 amino acids. V dropped 3 bases and J dropped 1 base, with 12 bases sitting between them. Germline V gene data show CDR1 as LNHDA and CDR2 as SQIVND (reference sequence). CDR3 nucleotide sequence: TGTGCCAGTAGTATGTCGGAGGGGAGCCAAGAGACCCAGTACTTC. Translated, it gives CASSMSEGSQETQYF.

The chain couples TRBV9 to TRBJ2-3; D is possibly TRBD2 (5 bases). V was cut by 2 bases and J by 1 base, with 11 bases left in between. The germline V gene has CDR1 SGDLS and CDR2 YYNGEE. The length of the CDR3 is 15 residues. DNA of the CDR3: TGTGCCAGCAGCGTCACCCCGAGGGGCACAGATACGCAGTATTTT. Translation gives CASSVTPRGTDTQYF.

This clone showed up just a few times. V gene TRBV6-4 combines with J gene TRBJ2-1; D may be TRBD1 or TRBD2 (6 bases each). The CDR3 covers 15 residues. The ends were cut back, 0 bases at V and 8 bases at J, with 14 bases in the middle. Germline values: CDR1 MRHNA, CDR2 SNTAGT. CDR3 amino acids: CASSDSNGGRDEQFF. The CDR3 region has the DNA TGTGCCAGCAGTGACTCCAACGGGGGCCGGGATGAGCAGTTCTTC.

The chain combines TRBV2 with TRBJ2-1, with 8 bases identical to TRBD2. Germline V gives CDR1 SNHLY, CDR2 FYNNEI. This CDR3 has 16 residues. V was pared by 6 bases and J by 7 bases, with 14 bases of the junction left unmatched. In DNA form, the CDR3 reads TGTGCCAGCAGGCGGGACCCGGGGGGGACTGGGAATGAGCAGTTCTTC. This translates into CASRRDPGGTGNEQFF.

This clone has just one count. The V gene is TRBV2, the J gene TRBJ1-6, with D tentatively TRBD1 (6 bases). This CDR3 has 16 amino acids. Germline CDR1 and CDR2: SNHLY and FYNNEI. V lost 3 bases and J lost 8, with 17 bases in between. The CDR3 here is CASSDSGAGGYSPLHF. The CDR3 bases are TGTGCCAGCAGTGATTCAGGGGCGGGAGGTTATTCACCCCTCCACTTT.

This chain links TRBV6-6 with TRBJ1-5; D possibly corresponds to TRBD1 (6 bases). The germline V gene has CDR1 MNHNY and CDR2 SVGAGI (reference sequence). The CDR3 length is 13 residues. V was pared by 6 bases and J by 5 bases, with 11 bases between. The CDR3 DNA reads as TGTGCCAGCAGCCCGCAGGGGCATCAGCCCCAGCATTTT. Amino acid sequence: CASSPQGHQPQHF.

The V gene is TRBV5-1, the J gene TRBJ2-3; D is uncertain. This CDR3 spans 15 amino acids. V lost 0 bases and J lost 9, with 17 bases in between. Germline V gene sequence: CDR1 SGHRS, CDR2 YFSETQ. CDR3 sequence (DNA): TGCGCCAGCAGCTTGGAGGAACTACTGAAACCCACGCAGTATTTT. Translation: CASSLEELLKPTQYF.

This chain connects TRBV28 to TRBJ2-7; 10 nucleotides agree with TRBD1. The CDR3 extends over 14 amino acids. Germline trimming cut 5 bases from V and 5 bases from J; bases unmatched to any gene: 6. Per germline, CDR1 MDHEN and CDR2 SYDVKM. The CDR3 loop reads CASSPGQGRDEQYF. Here the CDR3 DNA reads TGTGCCAGCAGTCCGGGACAGGGGCGCGACGAGCAGTACTTC.

The chain employs TRBV5-1 and TRBJ2-7; possibly TRBD2 for D (6 bases). Germline V gene lookup returns CDR1 SGHRS and CDR2 YFSETQ. This CDR3 is built from 16 residues. V shed 1 base and J shed 4 bases, with 18 bases lying between them. The CDR3 spells CASSLNGYGGGYEQYF. The CDR3, as DNA: TGCGCCAGCAGCTTGAATGGGTACGGGGGAGGTTACGAGCAGTACTTC.

The V and J genes are TRBV5-5 and TRBJ2-1; TRBD1 matches at 8 bases. Germline trimming cut 1 base from V and 15 bases from J; bases unmatched to any gene: 3. The CDR3 runs to 11 residues. CDR1 and CDR2 from the germline V gene are SGHKS and YYEKEE (reference sequence). The CDR3 loop reads CASSLRTGTFF. CDR3 bases: TGTGCCAGCAGCTTGCGGACAGGGACGTTCTTC.

The V call is TRBV30, the J call TRBJ1-2; D is unclear. The V gene's germline CDR1 is GTSNPN and CDR2 SVGIG (reference sequence). Trimming removed 4 bases from V and 6 bases from J, with 12 bases in between. The CDR3 loop spans 12 amino acids. In nucleotides, the CDR3 is TGTGCCTGGAAATCGCGGTTGGATGGCTACACCTTC. Protein product: CAWKSRLDGYTF. Full variable domain (missing parts from reference TRBV30 and TRBJ1-2): SQTIHQWPATLVQPVGSPLSLECTVEGTSNPNLYWYRQAAGRGLQLLFYSVGIGQISSEVPQNLSASRPQDRQFILSSKKLLLSDSGFYLCAWKSRLDGYTFGSGTRLTVV.

The chain is built from TRBV5-1 and TRBJ2-2; the match to TRBD2 covers 7 bases. Germline CDR1 and CDR2: SGHRS and YFSETQ. This CDR3 has 17 residues. The trim removed 0 bases at V and 2 bases at J, leaving 7 bases unmatched. CDR3 in DNA: TGCGCCAGCAGCTTGGGGTTTGGCGGGGGAAACACCGGGGAGCTGTTTTTT. Translating it yields CASSLGFGGGNTGELFF.

V and J are TRBV6-1 and TRBJ2-3; TRBD2 matches at 8 bases. CDR3 length: 14 amino acids. CDR1 and CDR2 from the germline V gene are MNHNS and SASEGT. J gave up 5 bases and V 4 bases, and 5 bases lay outside the gene matches. As DNA, the CDR3 is TGTGCCAGCAGTGTTAGCGGGGCCGTAGATACGCAGTATTTT. Amino acid sequence: CASSVSGAVDTQYF.